Shown below are 28 T cell receptor beta chains from a single sample sequenced in a study of blood T cell repertoires in COVID-19 (dated by TCRdb to about 2020). The library was obtained by the immunoSEQ multiplex PCR assay. As stored in TCRdb, this immuneACCESS dataset retains in-frame rearrangements with V and J assigned. A fraction of the clones does not appear; measured against another copy, unresolved V genes explain less than half of the discrepancy, and the remainder lacks a known reason. This sample is represented by approximately 390,000 clones; around 87% of them were singletons. The ten biggest clones cover roughly 2.1% of the sample. Sequenced: peripheral blood. Source of these receptors: a woman aged 55 to 70 with COVID-19, enrolled during active disease.

In this sample, this clone turned up a few times. The chain couples TRBV6-5 to TRBJ1-1; 11 bases map to TRBD1. J was trimmed by 11 bases and V by 9 bases; bases with no gene match: 11. Germline V gene sequence: CDR1 MNHEY, CDR2 SVGAGI. The CDR3 runs 13 residues. The CDR3 DNA reads as TGTGCCAGTGATGGACAGGGGGCAGTGGATGCTTTCTTT. Translation: CASDGQGAVDAFF.

The V and J genes are TRBV13 and TRBJ2-3, with a weak D call TRBD1 (7 bases). The germline V and J ends were trimmed by 2 bases and 6 bases, with 15 bases remaining between them. The germline CDR1 and CDR2 sequences are PRHDT and FYEKMQ (reference sequence). The CDR3 length is 15 residues. CDR3 nucleotides: TGTGCCAGCAGCTTAAGGAGGGGGCAAGGGGATACGCAGTATTTT. It specifies CASSLRRGQGDTQYF.

J is TRBJ2-1 and V is TRBV2; 8 bases fit TRBD2. Trimming cost V 10 bases and J 6 bases; bases outside gene matches: 11. This CDR3 comprises 14 residues. Germline V gene data show CDR1 as SNHLY and CDR2 as FYNNEI. CDR3 sequence: CANNAGGSINEQFF. CDR3 in DNA: TGTGCCAACAACGCGGGGGGATCTATCAATGAGCAGTTCTTC.

The chain employs TRBV6-6 and TRBJ1-5; D might be TRBD1 (5 bases). Per the germline V gene, CDR1 is MNHNY and CDR2 is SVGAGI (reference sequence). The ends were cut back, 2 bases at V and 6 bases at J, with 17 bases in the middle. This CDR3 has 16 amino acids. CDR3 coding DNA: TGTGCCAGCAGTTACGCGCGGGGGGAAGGCGGTCAGCCCCAGCATTTT. Translated: CASSYARGEGGQPQHF.

The chain couples TRBV3-1 (or the pseudogene TRBV3-2) to TRBJ1-1; D is uncertain. The CDR3 totals 17 residues. Trimming shortened V by 7 bases and J by 4 bases, and 25 bases separated the two germline ends. The germline gives CDR1 LGHDT, CDR2 YNNKEL (reference sequence). CDR3 bases: TGTGCCAGCACGAAAGTACCACACGGTGCGGAGGGCACTGAAGCTTTCTTT. It encodes CASTKVPHGAEGTEAFF.

This chain uses TRBV2 with TRBJ2-2, with 12 positions matching TRBD2. V lost 7 bases, J lost 6 bases, and 6 bases stayed unmatched. CDR1 and CDR2 (germline): SNHLY, FYNNEI. CDR3 length: 15 residues. The CDR3 sequence is CASTLTSGGPGELFF. The CDR3 coding sequence is TGTGCCAGCACCCTGACTAGCGGGGGCCCCGGGGAGCTGTTTTTT.

The chain combines TRBV7-3 with TRBJ2-7; D is possibly TRBD1 (6 bases). V lost 3 bases and J lost 0, with 18 bases in between. The germline gives CDR1 SGHTA, CDR2 FQGTGA. The CDR3 length is 17 residues. The CDR3 protein is CASSFGVGASSSYEQYF. CDR3 coding DNA: TGTGCCAGCAGCTTCGGGGTGGGGGCATCAAGCTCCTACGAGCAGTACTTC.

The V and J genes are TRBV11-2 and TRBJ1-2, with TRBD1 matching 7 bases. The CDR3 runs 14 residues. The ends lost 1 base at V and 8 bases at J; junction bases unmatched: 7. CDR1 SGHAT and CDR2 FQNNGV come from the germline V gene. CDR3 DNA: TGTGCCAGCAGCTTAGTCAAGGGGGCAGGAGGCTACACCTTC. Translation: CASSLVKGAGGYTF.

As DNA, the CDR3 is TGTGCCAGCAGCTTAGCTGGGACAGGGCTTGAAAAACTGTTTTTT. It codes for CASSLAGTGLEKLFF. The genes are TRBV7-9 and TRBJ1-4, with 9 bases identical to TRBD1. V shed 0 bases and J 7 bases; nucleotides not matched to a gene: 3. Per germline, CDR1 SEHNR and CDR2 FQNEAQ (reference sequence). The CDR3 contains 15 residues.

The gene calls are TRBV24-1 and TRBJ2-3; 9 bases line up with TRBD1. V shed 3 bases, J shed 3 bases, and the junction held 9 bases outside the gene matches. Germline-derived CDR1 and CDR2 are KGHDR and SFDVKD. The CDR3 has 17 amino acids. The CDR3 reads CATSDSHRGLWTDTQYF. The CDR3 DNA sequence: TGTGCCACCAGTGATAGTCACAGGGGGCTGTGGACAGATACGCAGTATTTT.

J is TRBJ1-5 and V is TRBV7-9; D is possibly TRBD1 (6 bases). CDR1 and CDR2 (germline): SEHNR, FQNEAQ (reference sequence). There are 14 residues in the CDR3. V lost 4 bases, J lost 4 bases, and 11 bases lay in between. CDR3 sequence reads: CASSSQGQNQPQHF. In nucleotides, the CDR3 is TGTGCCAGCAGCTCACAGGGACAAAATCAGCCCCAGCATTTT.

This clone appeared a single time. This chain connects TRBV5-4 to TRBJ1-1; D gene uncertain. The V end was cut by 0 bases, the J end by 10 bases, with 19 bases between. Germline CDR1 reads SGHNT; CDR2 reads YYREEE (reference sequence). This CDR3 is built from 15 residues. The CDR3 sequence: CASSLDGYGSVAAFF. The CDR3 DNA is TGTGCCAGCAGCTTGGATGGTTATGGTTCAGTAGCAGCTTTCTTT.

The J gene is TRBJ2-7, the V gene TRBV7-2; 9 positions agree with TRBD2. Germline trimming cut 3 bases from V and 2 bases from J; bases unmatched to any gene: 5. The CDR3 has 15 amino acids. CDR1 and CDR2 (germline): SGHTA, FQGNSA. CDR3 DNA sequence: TGTGCCAGCAGCTTGAGCGGGGGGCATACCTACGAGCAGTACTTC. Its translation: CASSLSGGHTYEQYF. Supplemented by reference TRBV7-2 and TRBJ2-7, the full variable domain reads GAGVSQSPSNKVTEKGKDVELRCDPISGHTALYWYRQSLGQGLEFLIYFQGNSAPDKSGLPSDRFSAERTGGSVSTLTIQRTQQEDSAVYLCASSLSGGHTYEQYFGPGTRLTVT.

The chain joins TRBV11-2 to TRBJ2-1; 8 bases match TRBD2. V dropped 5 bases and J dropped 0; count of bases not matched to a gene: 3. The length of the CDR3 is 15 residues. Germline lookup yields CDR1 SGHAT and CDR2 FQNNGV. CDR3 region: CASSLGGASYNEQFF. The DNA for the CDR3 is TGTGCCAGCAGCCTCGGGGGGGCCTCCTACAATGAGCAGTTCTTC.

The genes are TRBV11-3 and TRBJ2-3; 13 bases line up with TRBD2. V was pared by 5 bases and J by 7 bases, with 9 bases of the junction left unmatched. This CDR3 is built from 16 residues. Germline lookup yields CDR1 SGHNT and CDR2 YENEEA. CDR3: CASSPAGTSGANTQYF. As DNA, the CDR3 is TGTGCCAGCAGCCCCGCCGGGACTAGCGGGGCAAATACGCAGTATTTT.

The chain combines TRBV6-2 or TRBV6-3 with TRBJ2-3; a weak D match, TRBD2 (7 bases). There are 16 residues in the CDR3. Per the germline V gene, CDR1 is MNHEY and CDR2 is SVGEGT. The germline V and J ends were trimmed by 0 bases and 5 bases, with 15 bases remaining between them. The CDR3 protein is CASSYSQGGALDTQYF. The CDR3 DNA follows: TGTGCCAGCAGTTACTCCCAAGGGGGGGCCTTAGATACGCAGTATTTT.

The chain employs TRBV7-2 and TRBJ2-1; TRBD2 matches at 9 bases. V gave up 1 base and J gave up 8 bases; unmatched junction bases: 9. Germline V lookup: CDR1 SGHTA, CDR2 FQGNSA. The CDR3 extends over 16 amino acids. The CDR3 DNA follows: TGTGCCAGCAGCTTAGATTTAGGCGGGGGGGCGGATGAGCAGTTCTTC. Its protein is CASSLDLGGGADEQFF.

V gene TRBV7-2 combines with J gene TRBJ1-5; 9 bases align to TRBD1. The germline V gene encodes CDR1 SGHTA and CDR2 FQGNSA. This CDR3 contains 15 residues. The J segment lost 4 bases and the V segment lost 5 bases, leaving 6 bases of the junction unmatched. The CDR3 nucleotides read TGTGCCAGCAGCGTCTCCGGGACAGGGAATCAGCCCCAGCATTTT. Translated: CASSVSGTGNQPQHF.

CDR3 DNA sequence: TGTGCCAGCAGTGAACGGAGGGTGGACGCAGATACGCAGTATTTT. It translates to CASSERRVDADTQYF. The chain couples TRBV6-1 to TRBJ2-3, with a possible D match to TRBD2 (6 bases). CDR1 and CDR2 from the germline V gene are MNHNS and SASEGT. The CDR3 spans 15 residues. V was pared by 2 bases and J by 4 bases, with 13 bases between.

The V gene is TRBV6-6, the J gene TRBJ1-5; no clear D. From germline, CDR1 is MNHNY and CDR2 SVGAGI (reference sequence). This CDR3 spans 13 amino acids. Trimming removed 6 bases at V and 7 bases at J, with 13 bases between. CDR3 sequence: CASRREGRQPQHF. CDR3 sequence (DNA): TGTGCCAGCAGAAGGGAGGGCCGGCAGCCCCAGCATTTT.

The chain carries TRBV5-1 and TRBJ2-3; the match to TRBD2 covers 12 bases. The V and J ends lost 0 bases and 6 bases, in that order; junction bases with no gene match: 5. The CDR3 is made up of 16 amino acids. Germline CDR1 SGHRS, CDR2 YFSETQ. In DNA, the CDR3 is TGCGCCAGCAGCTTGGGACTAGCGGGGGCAGGGGATACGCAGTATTTT. It translates to CASSLGLAGAGDTQYF. Based on the CDR3 plus reference TRBV5-1 and TRBJ2-3, the full variable domain is KAGVTQTPRYLIKTRGQQVTLSCSPISGHRSVSWYQQTPGQGLQFLFEYFSETQRNKGNFPGRFSGRQFSNSRSEMNVSTLELGDSALYLCASSLGLAGAGDTQYFGPGTRLTVL.

This chain links TRBV12-3 or TRBV12-4 with TRBJ1-2, with D uncertain. V lost 5 bases, J lost 8 bases, and 15 bases lay in between. CDR3 size: 13 residues. DNA of the CDR3: TGTGCCAGCAGTCCGGACGGGCCTAGCGGCTACACCTTC. It is translated as CASSPDGPSGYTF.

V and J are TRBV28 and TRBJ1-2; D gene unclear. The ends were cut back, 6 bases at V and 1 base at J, with 3 bases in the middle. Germline loops: CDR1 MDHEN, CDR2 SYDVKM. CDR3 size: 11 residues. In DNA form, the CDR3 reads TGTGCCAGCAGGTATAACTATGGCTACACCTTC. It codes for CASRYNYGYTF.

The gene calls are TRBV4-2 and TRBJ1-4; possibly TRBD1 for D (5 bases). The CDR3 has 14 residues. V was pared by 4 bases and J by 8 bases, with 14 bases between. The germline V gene encodes CDR1 LGHNA and CDR2 YNFKEQ. CDR3 sequence reads: CASSPPGGLEKLFF. In DNA, the CDR3 is TGTGCCAGCAGCCCGCCGGGGGGACTCGAAAAACTGTTTTTT.

This clone was observed many times. The chain carries TRBV7-9 and TRBJ2-2; 8 bases are shared with TRBD1. V was clipped by 4 bases and J by 8 bases; unmatched bases: 9. The CDR3 sequence is 15 residues long. CDR1 and CDR2 (germline): SEHNR, FQNEAQ (reference sequence). The CDR3 DNA reads as TGTGCCAGCAGCTCCGGACAGGGTCAAGGTGGGGAGCTGTTTTTT. Protein product: CASSSGQGQGGELFF.

CDR3 region: CASRTGHGPYEQYF. The CDR3 nucleotides read TGTGCCAGCAGGACAGGGCACGGACCCTACGAGCAGTACTTC. V and J are TRBV6-5 and TRBJ2-7; TRBD1 agrees at 7 bases. The CDR3 spans 14 residues. In germline, CDR1 is MNHEY, CDR2 SVGAGI. V was clipped by 6 bases and J by 2 bases; unmatched bases: 7.

The J gene is TRBJ2-5, the V gene TRBV30, with 10 bases identical to TRBD2. Germline CDR1 reads GTSNPN; CDR2 reads SVGIG (reference sequence). The J segment lost 0 bases and the V segment lost 0 bases, leaving 13 bases of the junction unmatched. The CDR3 totals 19 residues. The DNA of the CDR3 is TGTGCCTGGAGTGTCGGCCGCCGGTTAGCGGGGGGATACCAAGAGACCCAGTACTTC. Translation: CAWSVGRRLAGGYQETQYF.

The V call is TRBV4-1, the J call TRBJ2-3, with 8 bases that match TRBD2. The CDR3 covers 18 residues. Germline assignment: CDR1 MGHRA and CDR2 YSYEKL. V was clipped by 4 bases and J by 0 bases; unmatched bases: 12. The CDR3 protein is CASSPHSGGLTSTDTQYF. The CDR3 bases are TGCGCCAGCAGCCCCCACAGCGGGGGCCTTACAAGCACAGATACGCAGTATTTT.